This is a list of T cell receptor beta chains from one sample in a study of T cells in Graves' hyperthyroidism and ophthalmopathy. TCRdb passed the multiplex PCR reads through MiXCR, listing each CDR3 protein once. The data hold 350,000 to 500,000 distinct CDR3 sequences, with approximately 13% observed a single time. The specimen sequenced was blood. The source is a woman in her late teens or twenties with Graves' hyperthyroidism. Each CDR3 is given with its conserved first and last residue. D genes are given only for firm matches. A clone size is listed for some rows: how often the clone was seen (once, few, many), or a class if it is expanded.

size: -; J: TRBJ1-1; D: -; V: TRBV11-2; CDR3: CASSLGQRDKAFF; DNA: TGTGCCAGCAGCTTAGGGCAGAGAGATAAAGCTTTCTTT
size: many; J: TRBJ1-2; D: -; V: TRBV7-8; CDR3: CASSPLSGTEALWYGYTF; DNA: TGTGCCAGCAGCCCCCTTTCCGGGACCGAGGCCCTTTGGTATGGCTACACCTTC
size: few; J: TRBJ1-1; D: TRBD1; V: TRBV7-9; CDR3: CASSGSGTGLVNTEAFF; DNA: TGTGCCAGCAGCGGATCCGGGACAGGGCTTGTGAACACTGAAGCTTTCTTT
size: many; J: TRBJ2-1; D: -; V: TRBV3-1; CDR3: CASSSYGGRDNEQFF; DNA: TGTGCCAGCAGCTCGTACGGGGGGCGCGACAATGAGCAGTTCTTC
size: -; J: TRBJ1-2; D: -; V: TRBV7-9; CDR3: CASSLYKTGGRPPDGYTF; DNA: TGTGCCAGCAGCTTATACAAGACGGGGGGGCGGCCGCCGGATGGCTACACCTTC
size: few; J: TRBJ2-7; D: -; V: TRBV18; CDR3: CASSPEGRYEQYF; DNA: TGTGCCAGCTCACCGGAAGGTCGGTACGAGCAGTACTTC
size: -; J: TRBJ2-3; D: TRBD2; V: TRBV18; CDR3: CASSHGLAGTTDTQYF; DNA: TGTGCCAGCTCCCACGGACTAGCGGGAACCACAGATACGCAGTATTTT
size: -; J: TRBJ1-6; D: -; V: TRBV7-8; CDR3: CASSYTDNRASNSPLHF; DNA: TGTGCCAGCAGCTACACTGATAACAGGGCTTCTAATTCACCCCTCCACTTT
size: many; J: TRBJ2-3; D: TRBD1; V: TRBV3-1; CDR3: CASSQRKQGLGTDTQYF; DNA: TGTGCCAGCAGCCAACGAAAACAGGGGCTAGGCACAGATACGCAGTATTTT
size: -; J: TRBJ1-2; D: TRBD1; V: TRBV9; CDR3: CASSATGGGGPNYGYTF; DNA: TGTGCCAGCAGCGCGACAGGGGGCGGAGGACCTAACTATGGCTACACCTTC
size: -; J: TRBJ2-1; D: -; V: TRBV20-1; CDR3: CSGLAVSYNEQFF; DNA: TGCAGCGGCCTAGCTGTCTCCTACAATGAGCAGTTCTTC
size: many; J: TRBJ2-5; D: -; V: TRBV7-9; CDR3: CASSLALRGYGETQYF; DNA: TGTGCCAGCAGCTTAGCACTCAGGGGATACGGGGAGACCCAGTACTTC
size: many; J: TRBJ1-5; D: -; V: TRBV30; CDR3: CAWSPRGGGQPQHF; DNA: TGTGCCTGGAGTCCCAGGGGTGGCGGCCAGCCCCAGCATTTT